The text below deals with one TCR beta chain. Its antigen is unidentified. The data originate from a study of response to subunit inactivated influenza vaccine. TCRdb recomputed calls from the RT-PCR reads with MiXCR, one row per CDR3 protein. The table lists roughly 170,000 distinct CDR3 sequences, approximately 9.2% of them singletons. Study-wide results and caveats: There was a suggestion from the authors that each seasonal influenza vaccination recruits few new T cells.

Unmatched junction bases numbered 4, after V lost 5 bases and J lost 4 bases. Germline lookup yields CDR1 MNHEY and CDR2 SVGEGT. This CDR3 is 14 amino acids long. The sample in question was non-naive T cells sorted from PBMCs, obtained on the day of vaccination. The chain joins TRBV6-2 or TRBV6-3 to TRBJ2-2; 7 nucleotides line up with TRBD2. This clonotype was obtained from a man in his fifties who received an inactivated influenza vaccine. The CDR3: CASSRLASTGELFF. CDR3 DNA: TGTGCCAGCAGTAGACTAGCCAGCACCGGGGAGCTGTTTTTT.